This TCR beta chain was observed in a study of tumor-infiltrating lymphocytes in localized non-small cell lung cancer. Findings of the study overall: No link was found between tumor T-cell fraction and recurrence-free survival. Technical variation could not be separated from intratumor heterogeneity here.

Using immunoSEQ multiplex PCR, the repertoire was profiled, and TCRdb retains in-frame clones only, with some absent. The sample has more than 9,500 clones, roughly 84% seen once; the top ten hold less than 10%. To note about this clone: The antigen is undetermined.

This clonotype originated in a human donor with non-small cell lung cancer. Sequencing was carried out using lung tumor tissue.

The CDR3 nucleotides read TGTGCCAGCAGCTCCCTAGCGGGTTACAATGAGCAGTTCTTC. This encodes CASSSLAGYNEQFF. The V and J genes are TRBV7-9 and TRBJ2-1; TRBD2 matches at 8 bases. The germline CDR1 and CDR2 sequences are SEHNR and FQNEAQ (reference sequence). CDR3 length equals 14 residues. V was clipped by 4 bases and J by 4 bases; unmatched bases: 3.